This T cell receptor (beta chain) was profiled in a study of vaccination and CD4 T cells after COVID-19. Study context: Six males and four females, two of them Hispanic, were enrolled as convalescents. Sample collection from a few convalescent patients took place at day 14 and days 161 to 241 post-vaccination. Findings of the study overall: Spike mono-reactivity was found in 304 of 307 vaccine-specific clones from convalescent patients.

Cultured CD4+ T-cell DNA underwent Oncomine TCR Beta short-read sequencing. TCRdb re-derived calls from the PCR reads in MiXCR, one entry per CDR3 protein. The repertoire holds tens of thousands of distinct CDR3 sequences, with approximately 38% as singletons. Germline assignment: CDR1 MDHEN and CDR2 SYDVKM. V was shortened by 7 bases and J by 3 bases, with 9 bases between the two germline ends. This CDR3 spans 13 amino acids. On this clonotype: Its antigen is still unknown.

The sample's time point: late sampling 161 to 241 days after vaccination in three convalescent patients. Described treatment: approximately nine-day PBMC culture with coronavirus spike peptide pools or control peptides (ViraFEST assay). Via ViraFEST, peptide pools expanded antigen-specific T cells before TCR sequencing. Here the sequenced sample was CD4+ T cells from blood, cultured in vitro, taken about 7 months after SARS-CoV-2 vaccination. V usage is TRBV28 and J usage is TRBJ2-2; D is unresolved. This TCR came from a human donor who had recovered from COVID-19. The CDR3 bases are TGTGCCAGCAAGTTCGCGGACACCGGGGAGCTGTTTTTT. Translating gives CASKFADTGELFF.